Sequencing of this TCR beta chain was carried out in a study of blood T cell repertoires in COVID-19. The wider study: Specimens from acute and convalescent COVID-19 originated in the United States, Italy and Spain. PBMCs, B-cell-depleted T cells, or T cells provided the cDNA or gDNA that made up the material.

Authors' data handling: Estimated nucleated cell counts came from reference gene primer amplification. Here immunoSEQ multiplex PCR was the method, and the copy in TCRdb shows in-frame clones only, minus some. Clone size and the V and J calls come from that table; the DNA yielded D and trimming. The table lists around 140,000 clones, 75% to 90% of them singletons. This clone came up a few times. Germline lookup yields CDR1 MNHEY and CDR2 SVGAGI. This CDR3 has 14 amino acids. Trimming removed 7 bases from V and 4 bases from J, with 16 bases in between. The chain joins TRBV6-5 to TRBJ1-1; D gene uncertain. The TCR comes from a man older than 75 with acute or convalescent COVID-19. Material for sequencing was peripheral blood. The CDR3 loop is CASTTSGLGTEAFF. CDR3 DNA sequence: TGTGCCAGCACTACCAGTGGGCTCGGCACTGAAGCTTTCTTT.